Following are 23 T cell receptor beta chains from one sample sequenced in a study of T cell responses to AZD1222 COVID-19 vaccine. Produced via immunoSEQ multiplex PCR; TCRdb's table is partial and in-frame only. The sample carries 60,000 to 85,000 clones, 75% to 90% recorded once. The input for sequencing was peripheral blood, taken on day 0 of AZD1222 vaccination. The receptors stem from an adult in good health.

The rearrangement links TRBV11-2 to TRBJ2-5; D call uncertain. V was clipped by 5 bases and J by 4 bases, with 8 bases between them. Germline V gene sequence: CDR1 SGHAT, CDR2 FQNNGV. This CDR3 has 12 residues. Written as DNA, the CDR3 is TGTGCCAGCAGCCGGAGTAGAGAGACCCAGTACTTC. Protein: CASSRSRETQYF.

The CDR3 DNA is TGTGCCAGCAGCCTGAACAATTCACCCCTCCACTTT. As protein: CASSLNNSPLHF. This sequence joins TRBV7-2 and TRBJ1-6, with D unresolved. Germline values: CDR1 SGHTA, CDR2 FQGNSA. The CDR3 loop spans 12 amino acids. V was clipped by 5 bases and J by 7 bases, with 6 bases between them.

The rearrangement uses TRBV5-5 and TRBJ2-1, with D tentatively TRBD1 (6 bases). CDR1 SGHKS and CDR2 YYEKEE come from the germline V gene (reference sequence). This CDR3 has 15 amino acids. V lost 4 bases and J 6 bases, leaving 17 bases between the germline ends. CDR3 DNA: TGTGCCAGCAGCAGAGGGGGTGACGTGCGCAATGAGCAGTTCTTC. Encoded protein: CASSRGGDVRNEQFF. The variable domain in full, with the rest retrieved from reference TRBV5-5 and TRBJ2-1, is DAGVTQSPTHLIKTRGQQVTLRCSPISGHKSVSWYQQVLGQGPQFIFQYYEKEERGRGNFPDRFSARQFPNYSSELNVNALLLGDSALYLCASSRGGDVRNEQFFGPGTRLTVL.

This clone occurred a few times. The V and J genes are TRBV10-3 and TRBJ1-2; no reliable D call. There are 11 residues in the CDR3. Germline CDR1 reads ENHRY; CDR2 reads SYGVKD. Trimming removed 6 bases from V and 8 bases from J, with 10 bases in between. The CDR3 coding sequence is TGTGCCATCAGCAGCGATGGGGGCTACACCTTC. Protein: CAISSDGGYTF.

V is TRBV2 and J is TRBJ1-5; maybe TRBD1 (5 bases). Germline loops: CDR1 SNHLY, CDR2 FYNNEI. The CDR3 is 14 residues long. Trimming removed 8 bases from V and 7 bases from J, with 18 bases in between. The CDR3 region is CASGTGHTLQPQHF. The CDR3 DNA sequence: TGTGCCAGCGGGACGGGGCACACATTACAGCCCCAGCATTTT.

The CDR3 nucleotides are TGCGCCAGCAGCCAATTGGCAGGGACCCCTGAAGCTTTCTTT. Translation: CASSQLAGTPEAFF. This chain uses TRBV4-1 with TRBJ1-1; D might be TRBD1 (5 bases). This CDR3 is 14 amino acids long. Germline loops: CDR1 MGHRA, CDR2 YSYEKL. The V gene lost 2 bases and the J gene lost 6 bases, with 13 bases spanning the gap.

The chain joins TRBV7-8 to TRBJ2-2; D gene uncertain. Between the trimmed V and J ends, which lost 2 bases and 5 bases, there was a span of 9 bases. Germline V CDR1 and CDR2: SGHVS, FQNEAQ. This CDR3 has 14 residues. CDR3 sequence (DNA): TGTGCCAGCAGCTTATACGAAGGTACCGGGGAGCTGTTTTTT. This sequence encodes CASSLYEGTGELFF.

The rearrangement joins TRBV9 to TRBJ2-2; D remains ambiguous. CDR3 length: 13 amino acids. Germline V lookup: CDR1 SGDLS, CDR2 YYNGEE. Trimming shortened V by 1 base and J by 5 bases, and 6 bases separated the two germline ends. The DNA for the CDR3 is TGTGCCAGCAGCGTAATGGGGACCGGGGAGCTGTTTTTT. This encodes CASSVMGTGELFF.

The chain recombines TRBV7-2 with TRBJ1-2; D call uncertain. The germline V gene encodes CDR1 SGHTA and CDR2 FQGNSA. The V end lost 5 bases, the J end lost 6 bases, and 16 bases lay between the germline ends. The CDR3 is made up of 14 amino acids. CDR3 loop: CASSQLWGPHGYTF. CDR3 in DNA: TGTGCCAGCAGCCAACTATGGGGTCCCCATGGCTACACCTTC.

V usage is TRBV3-1 (or the pseudogene TRBV3-2) and J usage is TRBJ2-7; D ambiguous. The CDR3 loop spans 14 amino acids. Germline assignment: CDR1 LGHDT and CDR2 YNNKEL (reference sequence). V lost 0 bases to trimming and J lost 6 bases, with 12 bases between them. The CDR3: CASSQDFKPREQYF. DNA for the CDR3: TGTGCCAGCAGCCAAGATTTTAAGCCCCGCGAGCAGTACTTC.

The chain uses TRBV19 and TRBJ1-1; the match to TRBD1 covers 8 bases. The V gene's germline CDR1 is LNHDA and CDR2 SQIVND (reference sequence). J gave up 2 bases and V 6 bases, and 5 bases lay outside the gene matches. The CDR3 contains 14 residues. The DNA for the CDR3 is TGTGCCAGTAGGCAGGGGGCCCCCAACACTGAAGCTTTCTTT. Translating it yields CASRQGAPNTEAFF.

The chain couples TRBV15 to TRBJ1-1; D is uncertain. The CDR3 has 15 residues. Per germline, CDR1 LNHNV and CDR2 YYDKDF (reference sequence). The V gene lost 0 bases and the J gene lost 4 bases, with 12 bases spanning the gap. The CDR3 DNA sequence: TGTGCCACCAGCAGAGATGGTGGAGTCGGCACTGAAGCTTTCTTT. As protein: CATSRDGGVGTEAFF.

The chain is built from TRBV11-2 and TRBJ2-7, with 12 bases matching TRBD2. Germline V gene lookup returns CDR1 SGHAT and CDR2 FQNNGV. The trim removed 4 bases at V and 3 bases at J, leaving 4 bases unmatched. The CDR3 is made up of 15 amino acids. The CDR3 spells CASSSGLAGYYEQYF. In DNA, the CDR3 is TGTGCCAGCAGCTCCGGACTAGCGGGATACTACGAGCAGTACTTC. Based on the CDR3 plus reference TRBV11-2 and TRBJ2-7, the full variable domain is EAGVAQSPRYKIIEKRQSVAFWCNPISGHATLYWYQQILGQGPKLLIQFQNNGVVDDSQLPKDRFSAERLKGVDSTLKIQPAKLEDSAVYLCASSSGLAGYYEQYFGPGTRLTVT.

The V call is TRBV19, the J call TRBJ2-1; the match to TRBD2 covers 9 bases. The germline gives CDR1 LNHDA, CDR2 SQIVND (reference sequence). Unmatched junction bases numbered 6, after V lost 3 bases and J lost 6 bases. The CDR3 runs 15 residues. The DNA for the CDR3 is TGTGCCAGTAGTATTTTAGCGGGAGTCCCCAATGAGCAGTTCTTC. This codes for CASSILAGVPNEQFF.

J is TRBJ1-1 and V is TRBV11-3; perhaps TRBD1 as D (6 bases). Germline loops: CDR1 SGHNT, CDR2 YENEEA. The CDR3 is 14 amino acids. The V end was cut by 6 bases, the J end by 6 bases, with 17 bases between. CDR3 loop: CASRQIDRSAEAFF. CDR3 coding DNA: TGTGCCAGCAGACAGATAGACAGGTCTGCTGAAGCTTTCTTT.

This chain links TRBV13 with TRBJ1-3; 9 nucleotides match TRBD1. CDR1 and CDR2 from the germline V gene are PRHDT and FYEKMQ (reference sequence). This CDR3 has 15 residues. J lost 4 bases, V lost 6 bases, and 7 bases had no gene match. Here the CDR3 reads CASRKQGAAGNTIYF. The CDR3 DNA reads TGTGCCAGCAGGAAACAGGGGGCGGCGGGAAACACCATATATTTT.

The V and J genes are TRBV7-9 and TRBJ1-2; D ambiguous. The V gene's germline CDR1 is SEHNR and CDR2 FQNEAQ (reference sequence). V lost 4 bases and J lost 4, with 7 bases in between. CDR3 length: 12 amino acids. The CDR3 is CASSSSVYGYTF. In nucleotides, the CDR3 is TGTGCCAGCAGCTCAAGCGTCTATGGCTACACCTTC.

The gene calls are TRBV6-1 and TRBJ2-1; TRBD1 matches at 7 bases. Trimming took 0 bases from V and 12 from J; bases not matched to a gene: 5. Per germline, CDR1 MNHNS and CDR2 SASEGT. The CDR3 totals 13 residues. The CDR3: CASSEARQGTQFF. The CDR3 DNA reads TGTGCCAGCAGTGAAGCCCGACAGGGTACGCAGTTCTTC.

In its sample, this clone was seen a few times. The V call is TRBV5-8, the J call TRBJ2-3, with 11 nucleotides matching TRBD1. This CDR3 region has 16 residues. CDR1 is SGHTS, CDR2 YDEGEE, per germline. Unmatched junction bases numbered 3, after V lost 2 bases and J lost 1 base. CDR3 in DNA: TGTGCCAGCAGCTTCTGGACAGGGGGCGGCACAGATACGCAGTATTTT. Amino acid sequence: CASSFWTGGGTDTQYF.

The V gene is TRBV5-1, the J gene TRBJ2-1; D is undetermined. V was shortened by 0 bases and J by 7 bases, with 5 bases between the two germline ends. The germline V gene has CDR1 SGHRS and CDR2 YFSETQ. The CDR3 contains 12 residues. The CDR3 DNA follows: TGCGCCAGCAGCTTGGTAAGAAATGAGCAGTTCTTC. Amino acids: CASSLVRNEQFF.

This clone was seen just once. The rearrangement links TRBV5-8 to TRBJ2-2, with 10 positions matching TRBD2. The length of the CDR3 is 16 residues. The trim removed 0 bases at V and 6 bases at J, leaving 5 bases unmatched. CDR1 and CDR2 from the germline V gene are SGHTS and YDEGEE. CDR3 nucleotides: TGTGCCAGCAGCTTGGAACTAGCGGGACTCTCCGGGGAGCTGTTTTTT. Translated, it gives CASSLELAGLSGELFF.

The J gene is TRBJ1-1, the V gene TRBV6-5, with a tentative D call TRBD1 (6 bases). The CDR3 consists of 12 residues. Per germline, CDR1 MNHEY and CDR2 SVGAGI. The V and J ends lost 4 bases and 11 bases respectively, with 14 bases between them. CDR3 DNA sequence: TGTGCCAGCAGTTTCACCGGACAGCCGGCTTTCTTT. This translates into CASSFTGQPAFF.

This clone has just a few counts. This chain joins TRBV3-1 (or the pseudogene TRBV3-2) and TRBJ1-2; D call uncertain. V was cut by 1 base and J by 2 bases, with 11 bases left in between. Germline CDR1 and CDR2: LGHDT and YNNKEL (reference sequence). The CDR3 is 15 amino acids. CDR3 DNA: TGTGCCAGCAGCCAAGCTCTGACACGAAACTATGGCTACACCTTC. It yields the protein CASSQALTRNYGYTF.